The clone carrying this T cell receptor beta chain was counted a few times. Antigen: not known. One entry per CDR3 protein, called by TCRdb with MiXCR from the 5' RACE reads. The repertoire holds fewer than 450,000 distinct CDR3 sequences, with about 24% as singletons. Trimming removed 7 bases from V and 4 bases from J, with 10 bases in between. This CDR3 is built from 12 residues. Germline V gene data show CDR1 as MNHEY and CDR2 as SMNVEV (reference sequence). This record belongs to a study of T-cell memory formation after mild COVID-19. Study-level findings and limits: Confirmation was lacking for SARS-CoV-2 specificity of second-wave clones that peaked on day 37.

The receptor was derived from an adult woman who had mild COVID-19 (a few samples of this study predate the infection). Cell type and time point are not known. V is TRBV27 and J is TRBJ1-2; D may be TRBD1 (5 bases). The source material was PBMCs or a T cell subset sorted from them (not recorded which). The CDR3 bases are TGTGCCAGCATGGGGACGAGCTATGGCTACACCTTC. Translation: CASMGTSYGYTF.